The 11 T cell receptor beta chains below were found in one sample sequenced in a study of cytomegalovirus exposure and HLA in healthy donors. Profiling relied on immunoSEQ multiplex PCR, and the TCRdb table lists in-frame clones only, not all of them. Of about 250,000 clones listed, about 88% are singletons. Material: PBMCs. These receptor sequences come from a man between 18 and 35 years old in good health and CMV-seropositive.

The gene calls are TRBV5-6 and TRBJ1-5; D not certain. Germline loops: CDR1 SGHDT, CDR2 YYEEEE. The CDR3 is made up of 12 amino acids. Trimming removed 4 bases from V and 5 bases from J, with 7 bases in between. CDR3 loop: CASSRVDQPQHF. The CDR3 region has the DNA TGTGCCAGCAGCAGGGTGGATCAGCCCCAGCATTTT. The full variable domain, in which reference TRBV5-6 and TRBJ1-5 provide the parts outside the CDR3, is DAGVTQSPTHLIKTRGQQVTLRCSPKSGHDTVSWYQQALGQGPQFIFQYYEEEERQRGNFPDRFSGHQFPNYSSELNVNALLLGDSALYLCASSRVDQPQHFGDGTRLSIL.

This CDR3 is CASSFIDEAFF. The CDR3 nucleotides are TGTGCCAGCAGCTTCATCGATGAAGCTTTCTTT. The chain links TRBV11-2 to TRBJ1-1, with D hard to call. The CDR3 extends over 11 amino acids. Germline V lookup: CDR1 SGHAT, CDR2 FQNNGV. Trimming pared 3 bases from V and 7 bases from J, leaving 6 bases between.

As regards this clone: This sample also contains other DNA sequences that code for the same CDR3. The rearrangement links TRBV4-3 to TRBJ1-1; no clear D. The germline V gene encodes CDR1 LGHNA and CDR2 YSLEER. This CDR3 is built from 13 residues. Trimming removed 0 bases from V and 1 base from J, with 3 bases in between. The CDR3 here is CASSQDRNTEAFF. CDR3 sequence (DNA): TGCGCCAGCAGCCAAGATAGGAACACTGAAGCTTTCTTT.

This rearrangement joins TRBV5-1 to TRBJ2-3; 7 bases agree with TRBD2. Trimming cost V 3 bases and J 2 bases; bases outside gene matches: 3. The CDR3 contains 14 residues. Germline CDR1 and CDR2: SGHRS and YFSETQ. The CDR3 spells CASSWGGDTDTQYF. The CDR3 DNA reads TGCGCCAGCAGCTGGGGAGGGGACACAGATACGCAGTATTTT.

In this sample, this clone turned up a few times. J is TRBJ2-3 and V is TRBV5-6; D call uncertain. The germline gives CDR1 SGHDT, CDR2 YYEEEE. V lost 3 bases to trimming and J lost 6 bases, with 11 bases between them. The CDR3 loop spans 13 amino acids. The CDR3 DNA follows: TGTGCCAGCAGCTCTCCCACCGAGGATACGCAGTATTTT. Amino acid sequence: CASSSPTEDTQYF.

The J gene is TRBJ2-1, the V gene TRBV5-1; TRBD1 aligns across 7 bases. The V and J ends lost 0 bases and 9 bases, in that order; junction bases with no gene match: 6. The CDR3 is made up of 14 amino acids. CDR1 and CDR2 from the germline V gene are SGHRS and YFSETQ. CDR3 region: CASSLDRGVSEQFF. The CDR3 coding sequence is TGCGCCAGCAGCTTGGACAGGGGAGTGAGTGAGCAGTTCTTC.

The chain carries TRBV28 and TRBJ2-1; the D gene is possibly TRBD2 (5 bases). The germline gives CDR1 MDHEN, CDR2 SYDVKM. The V and J ends lost 2 bases and 0 bases respectively, with 8 bases between them. CDR3 length: 15 residues. The DNA for the CDR3 is TGTGCCAGCAGTTTAGCGCGGGTCTCCTACAATGAGCAGTTCTTC. It yields the protein CASSLARVSYNEQFF.

V is TRBV2 and J is TRBJ1-1; D call uncertain. With 7 bases removed from V and 13 bases from J, the gap between germline ends came to 7 bases. The CDR3 extends over 8 amino acids. The germline gives CDR1 SNHLY, CDR2 FYNNEI. The chain's CDR3 is CASTISFF. The CDR3 DNA follows: TGTGCCAGCACAATTAGTTTCTTT. Complete variable domain (other parts from reference TRBV2 and TRBJ1-1): EPEVTQTPSHQVTQMGQEVILRCVPISNHLYFYWYRQILGQKVEFLVSFYNNEISEKSEIFDDQFSVERPDGSNFTLKIRSTKLEDSAMYFCASTISFFGQGTRLTVV.

The DNA of the CDR3 is TGTGCCAGCAGTGAAATGGGACTAAACGGGGGGGTATACAATGAGCAGTTCTTC. Translated: CASSEMGLNGGVYNEQFF. V and J are TRBV25-1 and TRBJ2-1; TRBD2 aligns across 8 bases. V gave up 2 bases and J gave up 4 bases; unmatched junction bases: 13. CDR3 size: 18 residues. Germline V gives CDR1 MGHDK, CDR2 SYGVNS.

The chain carries TRBV28 and TRBJ1-3, with a tentative D call TRBD1 (5 bases). Germline CDR1 and CDR2: MDHEN and SYDVKM. There are 15 residues in the CDR3. V was shortened by 6 bases and J by 2 bases, with 14 bases between the two germline ends. The CDR3 bases are TGTGCCAGCAGGCTGGGACTCAGTCCTGGAAACACCATATATTTT. This codes for CASRLGLSPGNTIYF.

The rearrangement joins TRBV30 to TRBJ1-5; 8 bases are a match to TRBD1. V lost 3 bases, J lost 7 bases, and 8 bases stayed unmatched. Germline loops: CDR1 GTSNPN, CDR2 SVGIG (reference sequence). This CDR3 spans 14 amino acids. CDR3 protein: CAWSLGQGLQPQHF. CDR3 DNA sequence: TGTGCCTGGAGCCTTGGACAGGGTTTACAGCCCCAGCATTTT.